This entry lists 6 T cell receptor beta chains sequenced from one sample in a study of blood T cell repertoires in COVID-19. The protocol was immunoSEQ multiplex PCR, while the TCRdb copy is restricted to in-frame clones and leaves out a portion. In the table there are roughly 500,000 clones, approximately 90% of which are singletons. Sequenced sample: PBMCs or T cells enriched from blood (not recorded which). These receptors were collected from a woman between 35 and 50 years old who had recovered from COVID-19.

The chain uses TRBV6-2 or TRBV6-3 and TRBJ1-1, with no clear D. In germline, CDR1 is MNHEY, CDR2 SVGEGT. The CDR3 runs 13 residues. V dropped 2 bases and J dropped 6 bases, with 10 bases sitting between them. The CDR3 nucleotides are TGTGCCAGCAGTTACGCAGGACTTCCTGAAGCTTTCTTT. It specifies CASSYAGLPEAFF.

The chain combines TRBV4-3 with TRBJ2-1; 11 nucleotides agree with TRBD2. CDR1 is LGHNA and CDR2 is YSLEER in the germline V gene. This CDR3 has 14 residues. V trimming: 4 bases; J trimming: 8 bases; junction bases outside the gene matches: 4. The CDR3 loop is CASSPSGRTHEQFF. Here the CDR3 DNA reads TGCGCCAGCAGCCCTAGCGGGAGGACCCATGAGCAGTTCTTC.

The chain has TRBV6-2 or TRBV6-3 and TRBJ1-3; D might be TRBD1 (5 bases). V lost 6 bases and J 0 bases, leaving 12 bases between the germline ends. This CDR3 contains 15 residues. Per germline, CDR1 MNHEY and CDR2 SVGEGT. Here the CDR3 reads CASSLGQSSGNTIYF. As DNA, the CDR3 is TGTGCCAGCAGCCTTGGACAAAGCTCTGGAAACACCATATATTTT.

Only one count was recorded for this clone. This sequence joins TRBV2 and TRBJ2-7; 7 bases are a match to TRBD2. The junction had 12 bases not matched to a gene; V was cut back by 7 bases and J by 3 bases. Germline V gene lookup returns CDR1 SNHLY and CDR2 FYNNEI. There are 15 residues in the CDR3. The CDR3 here is CASTSVQERDYEQYF. The CDR3 nucleotides are TGTGCCAGCACGTCGGTTCAGGAGCGGGACTACGAGCAGTACTTC. The variable domain in full, completed from reference TRBV2 and TRBJ2-7, reads EPEVTQTPSHQVTQMGQEVILRCVPISNHLYFYWYRQILGQKVEFLVSFYNNEISEKSEIFDDQFSVERPDGSNFTLKIRSTKLEDSAMYFCASTSVQERDYEQYFGPGTRLTVT.

V is TRBV29-1 and J is TRBJ1-2, with no clear D. Germline CDR1 is SQVTM and CDR2 is ANQGSEA. The length of the CDR3 is 13 residues. The V gene lost 7 bases and the J gene lost 0 bases, with 12 bases spanning the gap. CDR3: CSARHETNYGYTF. As DNA, the CDR3 is TGCAGCGCGAGACACGAAACTAACTATGGCTACACCTTC.

This chain links TRBV29-1 with TRBJ1-2, with 8 bases lining up with TRBD1. Germline loops: CDR1 SQVTM, CDR2 ANQGSEA. Trimming at V came to 7 bases and at J to 3 bases, leaving 4 bases not matched to a gene. CDR3 length equals 12 residues. CDR3 DNA sequence: TGCAGCGCGAACAGGGGGGACTATGGCTACACCTTC. It codes for CSANRGDYGYTF.